This T cell receptor beta chain stems from a study of T cell changes during pregnancy in multiple sclerosis (dated by TCRdb to about 2019). Study-wide context: In women with multiple sclerosis, the researchers looked at how the T cell repertoire shifted as pregnancy progressed.

As concerns this clone: Its antigen is not yet known. Base-call qualities are not available, and no considerably larger clone is one nucleotide away.

The junction shows trimming of 1 base on V and 4 bases on J, and the gene matches do not reach 8 bases of it. The germline V gene yields LGHNA for CDR1 and YSLEER for CDR2. The CDR3 holds 16 amino acids from the cysteine to the phenylalanine. Only the CDR3 DNA is retained, 48 bases long and in frame from the first base. The library was obtained by the immunoSEQ multiplex PCR assay. In TCRdb, the immuneACCESS table is reduced to in-frame sequences with V and J assigned. These tables do not hold every clone; where another copy was compared, an unresolved V gene accounts for under half, and the others remain unexplained. The sample table shows roughly 57,000 clones, and 70% to 90% are seen once. Roughly 2.6% of the sample comes from the top ten.

The chain was built from TRBV4-3 and TRBJ2-3, with TRBD2 matching 7 junction bases. This clonotype originated in a female donor with multiple sclerosis, enrolled in a pregnancy study. The sample consisted of peripheral blood, taken in the first trimester of pregnancy. The CDR3 is CASSQVAGVSADTQYF. The nucleotide sequence is given as TGCGCCAGCAGCCAAGTGGCGGGGGTATCTGCAGATACGCAGTATTTT.